This T cell receptor (beta chain) was retrieved from a study of low-dose radiotherapy and immunotherapy resistance in tumors (dated by TCRdb to between 2021 and 2022). For the wider study: Patients in Cohort 1 were given 0.5 Gy per fraction every 2 weeks, and the prescribed total PTV dose was 6.5 Gy. Aspirin 300 mg was taken orally once daily by patients for four cycles, starting on cycle 1 day 1. In Cohort 2, 1 Gy per fraction was delivered every two weeks, for a total of 13 Gy over 26 weeks. Nivolumab and ipilimumab were both given intravenously, with nivolumab at a 240 mg flat dose every two weeks and ipilimumab at 1 mg/kg every six weeks. Every two weeks, patients got intravenous cyclophosphamide at 200 mg/m2, given one day ahead of each radiation and immunotherapy administration. No randomization into treatment groups was done for the people taking part in the trial. Eight patients were included in the translational analysis, namely three from the first dose cohort plus the first five from the second dose cohort.

In light of the paper, this sample's time point label describes: before trial treatment. Donors were enrolled in RACIN, a single-arm phase I dose-escalation trial combining nivolumab, ipilimumab, aspirin, low-dose cyclophosphamide and low-dose radiotherapy. Eligible patients had advanced, TIL-negative solid tumors. For this chain, trimming is 5 bases at the V end and 0 bases at the J end, and the number of junction bases without a gene match is 6. The CDR3 runs 16 residues from the cysteine to the phenylalanine. Solely the CDR3 DNA is kept, with 48 bases framed from the first base. The sample holds many counts of this clonotype. The antigen this receptor binds is unknown. The input lacks base qualities; no much larger clone sits a single base away. Sequencing instrument: Illumina HiSeq 2500. First-strand cDNA was synthesized with Superscript III and a set of TRAV- and TRBV-specific primers, covering both TCRalpha and TCRbeta chains. TCRs were amplified for 20 PCR cycles with Phusion, using a constant-region primer paired with the adapter attached to the V primers. The isolated mRNA was amplified using the MessageAmp II aRNA Amplification Kit, with in vitro transcription performed for 15 to 20 hours at 37 degrees C. The Dynabeads mRNA DIRECT Purification Kit was used to isolate mRNA for TCR sequencing. A second approximately 25-cycle Phusion PCR added indexed Illumina adapters, and products were purified with AMPure XP beads. The paper's data handling went like this. Custom Perl scripts pooled TCR sequences encoding the same protein, removed out-of-frame sequences and computed each clonotype's abundance. The analysis excluded TCR sequences that were supported by just one read. Shannon entropy, Gini index, clonality, richness, and the frequency of TCRs shared between repertoires were included as repertoire metrics. TCRdb trimmed the raw reads at Q25, called clones with MiXCR and kept productive beta chains. Each record represents a unique CDR3 protein, reported with the most common genes and DNA among its rows. In this record, the V and J calls reflect TCRdb's handling and not the investigators' own analysis. The table for this sample lists more than 70,000 distinct CDR3 sequences; roughly 30% of them were counted only once. Around 10% of the sample belongs to the ten largest clones.

The TCR originated in a female donor with ovarian cancer. This specimen consisted of PBMCs, obtained before treatment. The chain was built from TRBV12-3 or TRBV12-4 and TRBJ2-7, and TRBD2 matches 11 of the central bases. CDR3 protein: CASSLRLAGFSYEQYF. The nucleotides are TGTGCCAGCAGTCTGAGACTAGCGGGATTCTCCTACGAGCAGTACTTC.